This T cell receptor (beta chain) came from a study of cytomegalovirus exposure and HLA in healthy donors. Background on the study: Genotyping of more than 300 donors showed that about 83% belonged to the Caucasian-associated ancestry cluster. Regarding the study as a whole: The only immune exposure information that was available was CMV serostatus. HLA alleles were associated with some 16,000 TCR beta sequences in a later analysis at 0.05 false discovery rate. Sequencing likely caused a cluster of highly shared sequence variants.

This PCR relied on a set of 60 Vbeta primers and 13 Jbeta primers. Sequenced by immunoSEQ multiplex PCR; TCRdb stores in-frame clones only, minus some. This table holds 50,000 to 75,000 clones, approximately 83% found once. Germline V gene lookup returns CDR1 SNHLY and CDR2 FYNNEI. Trimming took off 7 bases at V and 2 bases at J, with 18 bases between the two ends. This CDR3 contains 16 residues. As concerns this clone: Antigen: not known.

The gene calls are TRBV2 and TRBJ1-5; perhaps TRBD1 as D (6 bases). The receptor comes from a human donor in good health. Source material: PBMCs. The chain's CDR3 is CASTEWGGGGNQPQHF. The CDR3 DNA reads TGTGCCAGCACCGAGTGGGGGGGCGGGGGCAATCAGCCCCAGCATTTT. The entire variable domain, with the rest obtained from reference TRBV2 and TRBJ1-5, is as follows: EPEVTQTPSHQVTQMGQEVILRCVPISNHLYFYWYRQILGQKVEFLVSFYNNEISEKSEIFDDQFSVERPDGSNFTLKIRSTKLEDSAMYFCASTEWGGGGNQPQHFGDGTRLSIL.